These 6 T cell receptor beta chains originate from one sample sequenced in a study of T cells in localized non-small cell lung cancer. TCRdb keeps only in-frame clones here, not all; method: immunoSEQ multiplex PCR. The repertoire consists of over 2,000 clones, with 25% to 35% occurring once and the leading ten covering over 9%. The material was lung tumor tissue, obtained before any cancer treatment. The receptors derive from a man aged 40 to 70 with stage III squamous cell lung carcinoma.

This chain connects TRBV28 to TRBJ2-1, with 10 positions matching TRBD1. Trimming removed 4 bases from V and 7 bases from J; junction bases left unmatched: 13. Per the germline V gene, CDR1 is MDHEN and CDR2 is SYDVKM. The CDR3 has 17 residues. CDR3 sequence: CASSSGTGASRFNEQFF. Written as DNA, the CDR3 is TGTGCCAGCAGTTCGGGGACAGGGGCCAGCCGATTTAATGAGCAGTTCTTC.

J is TRBJ2-1 and V is TRBV11-3, with D maybe TRBD2 (6 bases). Trimming took 3 bases from V and 7 from J, leaving 16 bases between them. The CDR3 spans 15 residues. Germline loops: CDR1 SGHNT, CDR2 YENEEA. The CDR3 nucleotides read TGTGCCAGCAGCTTCCGCGGGACCGCTGGGAATGAGCAGTTCTTC. It specifies CASSFRGTAGNEQFF.

This clone was counted a few times. This chain links TRBV6-8 with TRBJ2-3, with D hard to call. Between the trimmed V and J ends, which lost 5 bases and 4 bases, there was a span of 7 bases. This CDR3 region has 12 residues. CDR1 and CDR2 from the germline V gene are MNHGY and SAAAGT. The CDR3 is CASSLQADTQYF. The CDR3 nucleotides read TGTGCCAGCAGTCTGCAGGCAGATACGCAGTATTTT.

The V call is TRBV19, the J call TRBJ1-1; no firm D call. The V and J ends lost 3 bases and 2 bases respectively, with 7 bases between them. The CDR3 sequence is 13 residues long. Germline V CDR1 and CDR2: LNHDA, SQIVND (reference sequence). CDR3 in DNA: TGTGCCAGTAGTATTTACGTAAACACTGAAGCTTTCTTT. Translating it yields CASSIYVNTEAFF.

The chain joins TRBV9 to TRBJ2-5, with D possibly TRBD2 on 6 matching bases. The CDR3 loop spans 14 amino acids. V lost 3 bases, J lost 2 bases, and 11 bases lay in between. The germline V gene encodes CDR1 SGDLS and CDR2 YYNGEE. This CDR3 reads CASSEMTRQETQYF. CDR3 nucleotides: TGTGCCAGCAGCGAGATGACTAGGCAAGAGACCCAGTACTTC.

The chain is built from TRBV28 and TRBJ2-3; no clear D gene. The V end was cut by 4 bases, the J end by 0 bases, with 14 bases between. The germline V gene has CDR1 MDHEN and CDR2 SYDVKM. The CDR3 sequence is 16 residues long. CDR3 nucleotides: TGTGCCAGCAGTTCTTCTCTTCGTGCTAGCACAGATACGCAGTATTTT. It encodes CASSSSLRASTDTQYF.